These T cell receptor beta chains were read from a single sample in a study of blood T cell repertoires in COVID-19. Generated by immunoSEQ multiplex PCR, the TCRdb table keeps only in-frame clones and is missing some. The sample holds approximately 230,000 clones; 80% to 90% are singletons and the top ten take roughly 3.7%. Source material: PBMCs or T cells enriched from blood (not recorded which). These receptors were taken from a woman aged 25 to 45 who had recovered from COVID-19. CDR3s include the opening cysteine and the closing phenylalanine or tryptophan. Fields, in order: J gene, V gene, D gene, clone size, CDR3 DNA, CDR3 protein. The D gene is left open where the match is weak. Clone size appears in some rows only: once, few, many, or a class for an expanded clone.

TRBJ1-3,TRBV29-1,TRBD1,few,TGCAGCGTCAGTGGGACAGTTGGAAACACCATATATTTT,CSVSGTVGNTIYF
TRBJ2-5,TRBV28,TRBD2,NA,TGTGCCAGCAGTCACGGGGGGAAAGAGACCCAGTACTTC,CASSHGGKETQYF
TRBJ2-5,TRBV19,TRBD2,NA,TGTGCCAGTAGTAGCGGCGGGAGTGTAGAGACCCAGTACTTC,CASSSGGSVETQYF
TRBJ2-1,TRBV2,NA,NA,TGTGCCAGCAGTGAACGGGGGAACCTCTACAATGAGCAGTTCTTC,CASSERGNLYNEQFF
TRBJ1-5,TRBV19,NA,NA,TGTGCCAGTAGTATAGGGGGGCGCCGGCATCAGCCCCAGCATTTT,CASSIGGRRHQPQHF
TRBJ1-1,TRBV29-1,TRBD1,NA,TGCAGCTCGGGACAGCTTGGCACTGAAGCTTTCTTT,CSSGQLGTEAFF
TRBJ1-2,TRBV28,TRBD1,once,TGTGCCAGCCTTGGGACAGTATATGGCTACACCTTC,CASLGTVYGYTF
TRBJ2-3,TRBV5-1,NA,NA,TGCGCCAGCAGCTTGGACTCGGGACTCACAGATACGCAGTATTTT,CASSLDSGLTDTQYF
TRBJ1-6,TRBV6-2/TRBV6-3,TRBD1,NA,TGTGCCAGCAGTTACGAGGGCCGGACAGGGGTAGATAATTCACCCCTCCACTTT,CASSYEGRTGVDNSPLHF
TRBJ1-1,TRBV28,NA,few,TGTGCCAGCAGTTTGGGAGGAGGTACTGAAGCTTTCTTT,CASSLGGGTEAFF
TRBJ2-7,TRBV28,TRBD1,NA,TGTGCCAGCAGTACTTGGACAGGGGGCACGAGCGAGCAGTACTTC,CASSTWTGGTSEQYF
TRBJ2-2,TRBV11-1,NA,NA,TGTGCCAGCAGCTTCAGGGCTCACGGGGAGCTGTTTTTT,CASSFRAHGELFF
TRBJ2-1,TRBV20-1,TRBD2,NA,TGCAGTGCTGGGGACGGGAGGGAGCGGTTCTTC,CSAGDGRERFF
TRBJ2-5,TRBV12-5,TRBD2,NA,TGTGCTAGTGGCCGCTCGGGAGGCTCGCAAGAGACCCAGTACTTC,CASGRSGGSQETQYF
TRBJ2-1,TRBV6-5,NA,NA,TGTGCCAGCAGCCCAGGAGGGACAGAATACAATGAGCAGTTCTTC,CASSPGGTEYNEQFF
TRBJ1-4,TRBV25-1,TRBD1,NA,TGTGCCAGCAGTGACTCAGGGGGCGTTAATGAAAAACTGTTTTTT,CASSDSGGVNEKLFF
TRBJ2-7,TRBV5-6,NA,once,TGTGCCAGCAGCTTGGTCAGGGGGGCAGCCTCCTACGAGCAGTACTTC,CASSLVRGAASYEQYF
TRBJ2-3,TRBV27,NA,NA,TGTGCCAGCAGTCCCTGGCAGGGTTTTACAGATACGCAGTATTTT,CASSPWQGFTDTQYF
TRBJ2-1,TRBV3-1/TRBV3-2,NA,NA,TGTGCCAGCAGCCAAGGAGGCGGGACTTACAATGAGCAGTTCTTC,CASSQGGGTYNEQFF
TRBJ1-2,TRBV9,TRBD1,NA,TGTGCCAGCAGCGGGCAGGGGGCTACTAACTATGGCTACACCTTC,CASSGQGATNYGYTF
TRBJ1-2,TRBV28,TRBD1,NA,TGTGCCAGCACGGGGACAGGGTTAGATGGCTACACCTTC,CASTGTGLDGYTF
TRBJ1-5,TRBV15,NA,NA,TGTGCCACCAGCACCCTGGGGACGGGAGTGGGTCAGCCCCAGCATTTT,CATSTLGTGVGQPQHF
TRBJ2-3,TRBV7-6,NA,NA,TGTGCCAGCAGCTTAGCGGGAGCCAAGGCAGATACGCAGTATTTT,CASSLAGAKADTQYF
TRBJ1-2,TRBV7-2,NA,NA,TGTGCCAGCAGCTTCGACAGTAACTATGGCTACACCTTC,CASSFDSNYGYTF
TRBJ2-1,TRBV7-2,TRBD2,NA,TGTGCCAGCAGCAAACATTTAGGGACTAGCGGATCAAGGCATGAGCAGTTCTTC,CASSKHLGTSGSRHEQFF
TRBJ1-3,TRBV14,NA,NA,TGTGCCAGCAGCCCCAGGGTCTCTGGAAACACCATATATTTT,CASSPRVSGNTIYF
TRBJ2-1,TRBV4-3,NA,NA,TGCGCCAGCAGCCAGGTGACTAATACTGAGCAGTTCTTC,CASSQVTNTEQFF
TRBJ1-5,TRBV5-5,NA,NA,TGTGCCAGCAGCCGAGGACAGACCCCTAGCAATCAGCCCCAGCATTTT,CASSRGQTPSNQPQHF
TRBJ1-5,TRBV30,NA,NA,TGTGCCTGGAGTCGTACCTCAGAACAGCCCCAGCATTTT,CAWSRTSEQPQHF
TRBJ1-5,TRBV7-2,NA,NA,TGTGCCAGCAGCTTTACAGATACCAATCAGCCCCAGCATTTT,CASSFTDTNQPQHF
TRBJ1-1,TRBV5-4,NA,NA,TGTGCCAGCAGCTTGGTAGGGGTTTCCGAAGCTGGGACTGAAGCTTTCTTT,CASSLVGVSEAGTEAFF
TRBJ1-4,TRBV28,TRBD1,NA,TGTGCCAGCAGTTCCGAGACAGGGGGAGATGAAAAACTGTTTTTT,CASSSETGGDEKLFF
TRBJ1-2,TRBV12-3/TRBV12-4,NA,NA,TGTGCCAGCAGTTTAGGAGCCCAAACTAGTCGCGCCTTC,CASSLGAQTSRAF
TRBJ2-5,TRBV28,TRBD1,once,TGTGCCAGCAGTTGGGGCTACAGGGGCCCAGGGGAGACCCAGTACTTC,CASSWGYRGPGETQYF
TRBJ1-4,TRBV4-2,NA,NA,TGTGCCAGCAGCCAAGATCGGGCAGGGGCCAGGGAAAAACTGTTTTTT,CASSQDRAGAREKLFF
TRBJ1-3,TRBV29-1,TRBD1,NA,TGCAGCGTCCTGCTGACAGGGGGCTCTGGAAACACCATATATTTT,CSVLLTGGSGNTIYF
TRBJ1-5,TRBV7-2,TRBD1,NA,TGTGCCAGCAGCCCGACAGGGGGCAGTCAGCCCCAGCATTTT,CASSPTGGSQPQHF